One and the same sample provided the 26 T cell receptor beta chains below, sequenced in a study of cytomegalovirus exposure and HLA in healthy donors. Some clones are missing from TCRdb's copy, which holds only in-frame ones; the method was immunoSEQ multiplex PCR. Of some 200,000 clones detected, 84% appear once; the ten largest clones hold about an eighth. Material: PBMCs. These receptors all stem from a woman aged 25 to 45 in good health and CMV-seropositive.

The genes are TRBV7-8 and TRBJ2-7; TRBD2 aligns across 13 bases. J was trimmed by 5 bases and V by 5 bases; bases with no gene match: 3. The CDR3 totals 14 residues. Per germline, CDR1 SGHVS and CDR2 FQNEAQ. Here the CDR3 reads CASSRGLAGNEQYF. The DNA of the CDR3 is TGTGCCAGCAGCCGGGGACTAGCGGGAAACGAGCAGTACTTC.

The V call is TRBV30, the J call TRBJ2-5, with D possibly being TRBD2 (5 bases). The CDR3 has 17 residues. Trimming removed 3 bases at V and 4 bases at J, with 24 bases between. Germline loops: CDR1 GTSNPN, CDR2 SVGIG (reference sequence). The CDR3 reads CAWRKGVNFRLRETQYF. The CDR3 nucleotides read TGTGCCTGGAGGAAGGGAGTTAACTTTAGGCTTCGAGAGACCCAGTACTTC.

The V gene is TRBV9, the J gene TRBJ1-4; possible D gene TRBD1, 5 bases. Trimming removed 4 bases at V and 0 bases at J, with 10 bases between. CDR1 and CDR2 from the germline V gene are SGDLS and YYNGEE. The CDR3 totals 15 residues. CDR3 DNA: TGTGCCAGCAGCACCCGGGGGGCAACTAATGAAAAACTGTTTTTT. Translating it yields CASSTRGATNEKLFF.

The gene calls are TRBV5-6 and TRBJ2-5; 7 nucleotides agree with TRBD1. The CDR3 totals 16 residues. V dropped 4 bases and J dropped 2; count of bases not matched to a gene: 11. CDR1 SGHDT and CDR2 YYEEEE come from the germline V gene. As DNA, the CDR3 is TGTGCCAGCAGCCTAACAGGGGTAGCTCAACAAGAGACCCAGTACTTC. It yields the protein CASSLTGVAQQETQYF.

The genes are TRBV6-1 and TRBJ1-1; weak D call: TRBD1 (5 bases). The CDR3 is made up of 14 amino acids. Germline CDR1 is MNHNS and CDR2 is SASEGT. V was clipped by 7 bases and J by 0 bases, with 12 bases between them. The CDR3 region has the DNA TGTGCCAGCAATCCCGGGACTCTGAACACTGAAGCTTTCTTT. It specifies CASNPGTLNTEAFF.

This chain uses TRBV4-2 with TRBJ1-1; D remains ambiguous. V gave up 1 base and J gave up 0 bases, with 9 bases separating them. CDR1 and CDR2 from the germline V gene are LGHNA and YNFKEQ. This CDR3 has 15 amino acids. CDR3 in DNA: TGTGCCAGCAGCCAAGCGGAGGATCTGAACACTGAAGCTTTCTTT. This translates into CASSQAEDLNTEAFF.

V is TRBV6-1 and J is TRBJ2-5; 9 positions agree with TRBD1. The V gene's germline CDR1 is MNHNS and CDR2 SASEGT. CDR3 length equals 16 residues. V lost 3 bases, J lost 2 bases, and 7 bases stayed unmatched. CDR3 coding DNA: TGTGCCAGCAGTGATCCTCGGACAGGGGCTCAAGAGACCCAGTACTTC. Amino acid sequence: CASSDPRTGAQETQYF.

The CDR3 region is CASSLSWGPQETQYF. For the CDR3, the DNA is TGTGCCAGCAGTTTATCATGGGGGCCCCAAGAGACCCAGTACTTC. The V gene is TRBV27, the J gene TRBJ2-5, with a tentative D call TRBD1 (6 bases). Trimming took 0 bases from V and 1 from J, leaving 9 bases between them. The CDR3 has 15 amino acids. Germline assignment: CDR1 MNHEY and CDR2 SMNVEV (reference sequence).

V is TRBV7-9 and J is TRBJ1-1; no definite D call. The CDR3 sequence is 11 residues long. V gave up 2 bases and J gave up 5 bases, with 3 bases separating them. Germline V gene lookup returns CDR1 SEHNR and CDR2 FQNEAQ (reference sequence). The DNA for the CDR3 is TGTGCCAGCAGCTTACGGACTGAAGCTTTCTTT. This gives the protein CASSLRTEAFF.

The chain links TRBV5-1 to TRBJ1-5; 7 bases line up with TRBD1. CDR1 is SGHRS, CDR2 YFSETQ, per germline. The junction had 5 bases not matched to a gene; V was cut back by 1 base and J by 4 bases. The length of the CDR3 is 15 residues. CDR3 coding DNA: TGCGCCAGCAGCTTGAGGGGACAGCCGAATCAGCCCCAGCATTTT. This translates into CASSLRGQPNQPQHF.

This sequence joins TRBV12-5 and TRBJ1-2; D may be TRBD1 (6 bases). CDR3 length: 13 amino acids. Trimming removed 7 bases from V and 7 bases from J, with 16 bases in between. The germline V gene encodes CDR1 LGHNT and CDR2 FRNRAP. The CDR3 sequence: CASAIVDRLGYTF. In DNA, the CDR3 is TGTGCTAGTGCCATCGTAGACAGGCTTGGCTACACCTTC.

This chain uses TRBV27 with TRBJ2-2, with 7 nucleotides matching TRBD1. With V trimmed by 6 bases and J by 6 bases, 10 bases remained unmatched. This CDR3 is built from 15 residues. Germline-derived CDR1 and CDR2 are MNHEY and SMNVEV (reference sequence). CDR3 in amino acids: CASRGDRVGAGELFF. The CDR3 DNA sequence: TGTGCCAGCAGGGGCGACAGGGTTGGGGCCGGGGAGCTGTTTTTT.

The rearrangement uses TRBV28 and TRBJ2-1; TRBD2 might be the D (6 bases). The CDR3 is 19 residues long. Trimming shortened V by 5 bases and J by 3 bases, and 26 bases separated the two germline ends. CDR1 and CDR2 from the germline V gene are MDHEN and SYDVKM. Here the CDR3 reads CASSPSPFPTSPHYNEQFF. For the CDR3, the DNA is TGTGCCAGCAGTCCCTCCCCGTTTCCGACTAGTCCCCACTACAATGAGCAGTTCTTC. Filled out from reference TRBV28 and TRBJ2-1, the complete variable domain reads DVKVTQSSRYLVKRTGEKVFLECVQDMDHENMFWYRQDPGLGLRLIYFSYDVKMKEKGDIPEGYSVSREKKERFSLILESASTNQTSMYLCASSPSPFPTSPHYNEQFFGPGTRLTVL.

The J gene is TRBJ2-7, the V gene TRBV28; D uncertain. Trimming removed 6 bases at V and 3 bases at J, with 18 bases between. CDR1 and CDR2 from the germline V gene are MDHEN and SYDVKM. The CDR3 contains 15 residues. The CDR3 region is CASSKPLLTGYEQYF. The CDR3 DNA is TGTGCCAGCAGCAAACCCTTACTAACGGGCTACGAGCAGTACTTC.

This clone was observed a few times. The chain uses TRBV6-5 and TRBJ1-1; no clear D gene. Trimming stripped 4 bases from V and 5 bases from J, with 11 bases between. Per the germline V gene, CDR1 is MNHEY and CDR2 is SVGAGI. This CDR3 contains 13 residues. This CDR3 is CASSLPPGTEAFF. The CDR3 coding sequence is TGTGCCAGCAGTTTACCCCCGGGGACTGAAGCTTTCTTT.

This sequence joins TRBV4-2 and TRBJ2-5; TRBD2 matches 15 bases. Germline V gene sequence: CDR1 LGHNA, CDR2 YNFKEQ. This CDR3 is 19 amino acids long. The J segment lost 5 bases and the V segment lost 0 bases, leaving 10 bases of the junction unmatched. CDR3 amino acids: CASSQDDGTSGRFGETQYF. The CDR3 nucleotides read TGTGCCAGCAGCCAAGATGACGGGACTAGCGGGAGGTTTGGGGAGACCCAGTACTTC.

The chain recombines TRBV15 with TRBJ2-5; D might be TRBD2 (6 bases). This CDR3 is built from 15 residues. Germline V gives CDR1 LNHNV, CDR2 YYDKDF (reference sequence). Trimming pared 1 base from V and 5 bases from J, leaving 14 bases between. This CDR3 reads CATSRGRVGVETQYF. The CDR3 DNA reads TGTGCCACCAGCAGAGGGAGGGTAGGAGTGGAGACCCAGTACTTC.

The rearrangement uses TRBV29-1 and TRBJ2-3, with 8 bases identical to TRBD2. The CDR3 is 15 amino acids. J was trimmed by 2 bases and V by 8 bases; bases with no gene match: 12. CDR1 is SQVTM, CDR2 ANQGSEA, per germline. The CDR3 region is CSTQGASGYTDTQYF. Here the CDR3 DNA reads TGCAGCACCCAAGGGGCTAGCGGGTACACAGATACGCAGTATTTT.

The gene calls are TRBV2 and TRBJ2-5; TRBD2 matches at 10 bases. V dropped 4 bases and J dropped 9; count of bases not matched to a gene: 11. Germline loops: CDR1 SNHLY, CDR2 FYNNEI. This CDR3 spans 15 amino acids. The CDR3 DNA follows: TGTGCCAGCAGTGTCGAGCGGGAGGGCCCCGCGGCCCAGTACTTC. Translated: CASSVEREGPAAQYF.

The chain uses TRBV28 and TRBJ1-4; the D is unclear. V was pared by 4 bases and J by 8 bases, with 5 bases between. CDR1 and CDR2 (germline): MDHEN, SYDVKM. The CDR3 has 11 amino acids. The CDR3 DNA reads TGTGCCAGCAGTTCTAGGGAAAAACTGTTTTTT. It translates to CASSSREKLFF.

The chain is built from TRBV5-1 and TRBJ2-1; no definite D call. CDR3 length equals 15 residues. In germline, CDR1 is SGHRS, CDR2 YFSETQ. Trimming cost V 0 bases and J 4 bases, with 11 bases left between them. The CDR3 spells CASSLELPAYNEQFF. The CDR3 DNA reads as TGCGCCAGCAGCTTGGAACTACCAGCTTACAATGAGCAGTTCTTC.

The chain recombines TRBV10-3 with TRBJ2-7; 8 bases are a match to TRBD1. The CDR3 consists of 14 residues. CDR1 and CDR2 from the germline V gene are ENHRY and SYGVKD. V lost 5 bases to trimming and J lost 1 base; unmatched junction nucleotides: 4. This CDR3 is CAISSGQASYEQYF. CDR3 sequence (DNA): TGTGCCATCAGTTCGGGACAGGCTTCCTACGAGCAGTACTTC.

The chain links TRBV2 to TRBJ1-5, with TRBD1 matching 7 bases. CDR3 length equals 14 residues. CDR1 SNHLY and CDR2 FYNNEI come from the germline V gene. V lost 6 bases to trimming and J lost 6 bases; unmatched junction nucleotides: 8. The CDR3 sequence is CASRQTGRFQPQHF. CDR3 DNA: TGTGCCAGCAGGCAGACAGGGCGTTTTCAGCCCCAGCATTTT.

The chain recombines TRBV30 with TRBJ2-7; possibly TRBD1 for D (6 bases). In germline, CDR1 is GTSNPN, CDR2 SVGIG (reference sequence). V dropped 2 bases and J dropped 5 bases, with 16 bases sitting between them. The CDR3 extends over 14 amino acids. The CDR3: CAWSQGPGFHEQYF. CDR3 DNA: TGTGCCTGGAGTCAGGGGCCAGGGTTCCACGAGCAGTACTTC.

In DNA, the CDR3 is TGCGCCAGCAGCCGCCTAGCGGGGAACACCGGGGAGCTGTTTTTT. Amino acids: CASSRLAGNTGELFF. This rearrangement joins TRBV5-1 to TRBJ2-2; 8 nucleotides align to TRBD2. V lost 4 bases, J lost 1 base, and 3 bases stayed unmatched. Germline V gene sequence: CDR1 SGHRS, CDR2 YFSETQ. CDR3 length: 15 amino acids. The full variable domain, its missing parts supplied by reference TRBV5-1 and TRBJ2-2, is KAGVTQTPRYLIKTRGQQVTLSCSPISGHRSVSWYQQTPGQGLQFLFEYFSETQRNKGNFPGRFSGRQFSNSRSEMNVSTLELGDSALYLCASSRLAGNTGELFFGEGSRLTVL.

The count of this clone is one. The chain employs TRBV5-1 and TRBJ2-5; TRBD1 matches 10 bases. Trimming took 4 bases from V and 3 from J; bases not matched to a gene: 3. The CDR3 runs 14 residues. CDR1 is SGHRS, CDR2 YFSETQ, per germline. This chain's CDR3 is CASSVGTGEETQYF. The CDR3 DNA is TGCGCCAGCAGCGTCGGGACAGGGGAAGAGACCCAGTACTTC.